This T cell receptor (beta chain) was profiled in a study of blood T cell repertoires in COVID-19. This study enrolled people aged 18 to 89 from 20 to 25 US geographic areas. This table comes from immunoSEQ multiplex PCR, and its TCRdb copy is limited to in-frame clones, with some not included. The table lists 280,000 or so clones, around 87% of them singletons. The CDR3 runs to 13 residues. V was shortened by 6 bases and J by 1 base, with 10 bases between the two germline ends. Germline V gives CDR1 SGHNT, CDR2 YYREEE (reference sequence). The specimen sequenced was PBMCs or T cells enriched from blood (not recorded which). The gene calls are TRBV5-4 and TRBJ1-1, with a tentative D call TRBD1 (6 bases). This TCR was sampled from a woman under 30 with acute COVID-19. As DNA, the CDR3 is TGTGCCAGCACCCCGGACAGGAACACTGAAGCTTTCTTT. Residues: CASTPDRNTEAFF.